This T cell receptor (beta chain) was identified in a study of Graves' ophthalmopathy and Graves' hyperthyroidism. Points from the study as a whole: Blood samples also showed most expanded thyroid clonotypes exceeding 0.001 frequency.

Trimming removed 10 bases at V and 5 bases at J, with 12 bases between. Per germline, CDR1 SEHNR and CDR2 FQNEAQ (reference sequence). CDR3 length equals 11 residues. Other autoimmune diseases, uncontrolled infections, pregnancy or lactation excluded patients from enrollment. The PBMCs had their origin in 7.5 to 10 ml of fresh peripheral blood. As concerns this clonotype: The antigen is undetermined.

RNA served as the template for amplifying TCR beta CDR3 regions. An opening RT-PCR round employed HTBI primers and preceded a second-round multiplex PCR. In TCRdb, the multiplex PCR reads were re-called with MiXCR into one record per CDR3 protein. The sample has about 740,000 distinct CDR3 sequences, roughly 40% seen once. This clonotype was obtained from an adult man with Graves' ophthalmopathy. V gene TRBV7-9 combines with J gene TRBJ2-7; a weak D match, TRBD1 (5 bases). Sequencing input: peripheral blood. CDR3 in amino acids: CATDSPHEQYF. CDR3 nucleotides: TGTGCCACCGACAGTCCCCACGAGCAGTACTTC. The whole variable domain, remainder taken from reference TRBV7-9 and TRBJ2-7, is DTGVSQNPRHKITKRGQNVTFRCDPISEHNRLYWYRQTLGQGPEFLTYFQNEAQLEKSRLLSDRFSAERPKGSFSTLEIQRTEQGDSAMYLCATDSPHEQYFGPGTRLTVT.